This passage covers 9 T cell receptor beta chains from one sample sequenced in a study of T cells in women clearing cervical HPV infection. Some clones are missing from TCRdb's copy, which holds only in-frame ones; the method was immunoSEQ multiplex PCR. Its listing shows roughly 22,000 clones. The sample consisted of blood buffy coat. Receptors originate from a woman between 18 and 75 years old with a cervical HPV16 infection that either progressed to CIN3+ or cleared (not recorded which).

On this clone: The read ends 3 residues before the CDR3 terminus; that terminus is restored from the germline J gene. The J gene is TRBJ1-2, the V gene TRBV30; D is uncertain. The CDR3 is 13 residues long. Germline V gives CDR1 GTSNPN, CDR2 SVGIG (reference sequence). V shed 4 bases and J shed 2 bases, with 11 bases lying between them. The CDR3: CAWIGSANYGYTF. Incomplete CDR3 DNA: TGTGCCTGGATAGGTAGCGCGAACTATGGC.

CDR3 bases read: TGCGCCAGCAGCTCCGGACAGGGGTCCTACAATGAG. This encodes CASSSGQGSYNE. The CDR3 reads in full as CASSSGQGSYNEQFF. The chain combines TRBV5-1 with TRBJ2-1, with TRBD1 matching over 9 bases. The read ends 3 residues early relative to the CDR3; the germline J gene fills the gap. Germline trimming cut 3 bases from V and 1 base from J; bases unmatched to any gene: 2. Per germline, CDR1 SGHRS and CDR2 YFSETQ. The CDR3 is 15 amino acids.

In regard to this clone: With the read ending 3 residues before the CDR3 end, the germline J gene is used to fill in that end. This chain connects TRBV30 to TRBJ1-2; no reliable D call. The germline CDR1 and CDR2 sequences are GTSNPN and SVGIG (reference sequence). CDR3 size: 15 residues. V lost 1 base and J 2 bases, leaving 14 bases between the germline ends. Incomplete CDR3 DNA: TGTGCCTGGAGTGCCCAGATAAGCGCCAACTATGGC. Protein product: CAWSAQISANYG. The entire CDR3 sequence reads CAWSAQISANYGYTF.

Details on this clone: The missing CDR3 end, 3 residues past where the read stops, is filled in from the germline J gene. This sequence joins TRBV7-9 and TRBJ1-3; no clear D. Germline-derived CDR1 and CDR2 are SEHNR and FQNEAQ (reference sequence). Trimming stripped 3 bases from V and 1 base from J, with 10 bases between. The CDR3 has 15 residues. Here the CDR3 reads CASSLTLYSGNTIYF. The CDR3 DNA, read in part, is TGTGCCAGCAGCTTGACATTATATTCTGGAAACACC.

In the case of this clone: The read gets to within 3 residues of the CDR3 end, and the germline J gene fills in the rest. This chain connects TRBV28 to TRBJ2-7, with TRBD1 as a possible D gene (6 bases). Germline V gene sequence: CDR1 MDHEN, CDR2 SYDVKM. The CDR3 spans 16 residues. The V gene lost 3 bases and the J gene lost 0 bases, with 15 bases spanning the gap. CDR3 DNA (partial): TGTGCCAGCAGTTTTCTTTCGGGACACAACTCCTACGAG. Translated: CASSFLSGHNSYE. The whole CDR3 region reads CASSFLSGHNSYEQYF.

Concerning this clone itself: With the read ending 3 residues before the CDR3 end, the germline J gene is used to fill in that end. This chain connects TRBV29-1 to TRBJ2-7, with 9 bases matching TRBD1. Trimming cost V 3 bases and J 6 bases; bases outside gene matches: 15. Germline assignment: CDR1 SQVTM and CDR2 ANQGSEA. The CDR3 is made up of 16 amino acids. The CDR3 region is CSVETPNRGRGLEQYF. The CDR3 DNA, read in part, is TGCAGCGTTGAGACCCCTAACAGGGGGCGCGGTCTCGAG.

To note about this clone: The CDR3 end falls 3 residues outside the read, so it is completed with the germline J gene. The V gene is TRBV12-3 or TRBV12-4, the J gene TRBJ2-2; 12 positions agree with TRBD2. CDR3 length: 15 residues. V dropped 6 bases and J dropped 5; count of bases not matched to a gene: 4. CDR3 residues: CASRQLAGGTGELFF. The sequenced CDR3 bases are TGTGCCAGCAGGCAACTAGCGGGAGGAACCGGGGAG.

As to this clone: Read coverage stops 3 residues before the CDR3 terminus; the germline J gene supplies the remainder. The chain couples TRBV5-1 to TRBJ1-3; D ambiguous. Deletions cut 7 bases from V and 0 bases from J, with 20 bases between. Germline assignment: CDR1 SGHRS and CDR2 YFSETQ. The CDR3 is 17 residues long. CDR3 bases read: TGCGCCAGCGTCCGGGGAGGAGCCAAGTTCTCTGGAAACACC. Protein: CASVRGGAKFSGNT. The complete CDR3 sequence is CASVRGGAKFSGNTIYF.

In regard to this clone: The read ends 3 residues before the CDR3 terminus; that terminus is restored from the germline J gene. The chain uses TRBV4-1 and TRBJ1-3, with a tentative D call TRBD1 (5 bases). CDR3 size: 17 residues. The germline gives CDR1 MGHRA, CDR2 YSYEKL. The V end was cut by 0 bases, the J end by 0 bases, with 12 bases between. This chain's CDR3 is CASSQEPLTGSGNTIYF. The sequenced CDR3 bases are TGCGCCAGCAGCCAAGAGCCGTTAACAGGCTCTGGAAACACC.